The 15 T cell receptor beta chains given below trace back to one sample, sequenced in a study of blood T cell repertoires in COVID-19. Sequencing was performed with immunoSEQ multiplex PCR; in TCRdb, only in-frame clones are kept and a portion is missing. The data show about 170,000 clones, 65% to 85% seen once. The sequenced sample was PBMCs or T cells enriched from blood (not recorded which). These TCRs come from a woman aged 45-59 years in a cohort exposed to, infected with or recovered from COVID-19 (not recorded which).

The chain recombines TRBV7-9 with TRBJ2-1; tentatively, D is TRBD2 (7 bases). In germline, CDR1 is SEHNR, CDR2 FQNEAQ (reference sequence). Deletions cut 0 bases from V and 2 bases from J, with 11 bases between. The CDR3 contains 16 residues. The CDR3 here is CASSLAQGTTYNEQFF. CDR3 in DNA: TGTGCCAGCAGCTTAGCCCAGGGGACTACCTACAATGAGCAGTTCTTC.

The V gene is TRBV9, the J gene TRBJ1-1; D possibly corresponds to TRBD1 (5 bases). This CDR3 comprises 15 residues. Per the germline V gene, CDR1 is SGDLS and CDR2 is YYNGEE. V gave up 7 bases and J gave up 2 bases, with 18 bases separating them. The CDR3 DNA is TGTGCCAGCGACCGAAGCGGGGGGGGTAACACTGAAGCTTTCTTT. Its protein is CASDRSGGGNTEAFF.

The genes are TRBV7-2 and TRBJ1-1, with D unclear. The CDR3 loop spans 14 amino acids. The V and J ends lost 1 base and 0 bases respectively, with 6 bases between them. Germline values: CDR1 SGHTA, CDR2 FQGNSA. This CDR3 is CASSLGVVNTEAFF. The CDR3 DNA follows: TGTGCCAGCAGCTTAGGAGTGGTGAACACTGAAGCTTTCTTT. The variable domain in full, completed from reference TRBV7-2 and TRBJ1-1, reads GAGVSQSPSNKVTEKGKDVELRCDPISGHTALYWYRQSLGQGLEFLIYFQGNSAPDKSGLPSDRFSAERTGGSVSTLTIQRTQQEDSAVYLCASSLGVVNTEAFFGQGTRLTVV.

CDR3 sequence reads: CASSQAPRTSGSVNEQFF. The CDR3 DNA sequence: TGTGCCAGCAGCCAAGCGCCCAGGACTAGCGGGAGTGTCAATGAGCAGTTCTTC. The rearrangement uses TRBV3-1 (or the pseudogene TRBV3-2) and TRBJ2-1; TRBD2 aligns across 13 bases. The CDR3 length is 18 residues. The V gene end was trimmed by 1 base and the J gene end by 6 bases; junction bases not matched to a gene: 9. Germline CDR1 reads LGHDT; CDR2 reads YNNKEL (reference sequence).

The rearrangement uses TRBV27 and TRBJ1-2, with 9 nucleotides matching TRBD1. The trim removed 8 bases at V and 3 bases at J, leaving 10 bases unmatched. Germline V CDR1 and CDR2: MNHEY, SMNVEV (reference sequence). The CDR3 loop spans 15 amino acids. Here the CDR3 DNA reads TGTGCCAGCCGGGGGGATGGGACAGGGTACTATGGCTACACCTTC. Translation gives CASRGDGTGYYGYTF.

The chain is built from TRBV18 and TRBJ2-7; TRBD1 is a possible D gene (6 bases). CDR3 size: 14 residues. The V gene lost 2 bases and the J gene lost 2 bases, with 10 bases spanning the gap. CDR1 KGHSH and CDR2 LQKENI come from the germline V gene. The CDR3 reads CASSPGKGAYEQYF. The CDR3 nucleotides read TGTGCCAGCTCACCAGGGAAGGGGGCCTACGAGCAGTACTTC.

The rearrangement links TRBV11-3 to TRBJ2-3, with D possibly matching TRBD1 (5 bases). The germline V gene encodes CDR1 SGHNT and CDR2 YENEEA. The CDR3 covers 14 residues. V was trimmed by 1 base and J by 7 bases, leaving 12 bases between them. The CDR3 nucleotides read TGTGCCAGCAGCTTAGGGGGCGACACCAATACGCAGTATTTT. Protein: CASSLGGDTNTQYF.

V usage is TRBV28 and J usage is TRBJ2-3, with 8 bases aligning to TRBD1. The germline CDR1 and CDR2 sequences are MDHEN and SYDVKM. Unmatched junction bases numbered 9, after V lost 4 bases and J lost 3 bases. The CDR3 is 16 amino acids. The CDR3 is CASSSHRGIITDTQYF. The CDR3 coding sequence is TGTGCCAGCAGTTCACACAGGGGGATCATAACAGATACGCAGTATTTT.

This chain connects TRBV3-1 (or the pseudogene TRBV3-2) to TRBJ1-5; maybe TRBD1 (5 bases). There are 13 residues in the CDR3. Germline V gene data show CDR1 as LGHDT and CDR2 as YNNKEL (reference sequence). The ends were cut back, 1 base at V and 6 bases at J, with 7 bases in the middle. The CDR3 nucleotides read TGTGCCAGCAGCCAAGGAAGGGGTCAGCCCCAGCATTTT. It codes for CASSQGRGQPQHF.

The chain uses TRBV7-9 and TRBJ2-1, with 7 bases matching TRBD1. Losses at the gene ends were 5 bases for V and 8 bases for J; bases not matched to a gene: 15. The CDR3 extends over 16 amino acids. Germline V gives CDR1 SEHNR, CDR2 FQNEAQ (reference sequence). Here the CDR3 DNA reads TGTGCCAGCAGCCCCATGGAATCAGGGGGTGGCGATGAGCAGTTCTTC. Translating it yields CASSPMESGGGDEQFF.

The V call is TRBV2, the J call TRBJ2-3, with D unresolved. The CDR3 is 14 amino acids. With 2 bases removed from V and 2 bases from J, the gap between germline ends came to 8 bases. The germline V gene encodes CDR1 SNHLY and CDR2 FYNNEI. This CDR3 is CASSERRSTDTQYF. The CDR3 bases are TGTGCCAGCAGTGAAAGGCGGTCCACAGATACGCAGTATTTT.

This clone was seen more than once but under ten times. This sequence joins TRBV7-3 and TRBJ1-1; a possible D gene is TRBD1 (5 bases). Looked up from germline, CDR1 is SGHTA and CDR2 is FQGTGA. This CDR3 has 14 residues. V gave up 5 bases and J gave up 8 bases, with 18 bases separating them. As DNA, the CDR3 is TGTGCCAGCAGCCATCACCAGGGAAGCTCGGAAGCTTTCTTT. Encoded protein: CASSHHQGSSEAFF. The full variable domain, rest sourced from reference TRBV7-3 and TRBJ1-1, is GAGVSQTPSNKVTEKGKYVELRCDPISGHTALYWYRQSLGQGPEFLIYFQGTGAADDSGLPNDRFFAVRPEGSVSTLKIQRTERGDSAVYLCASSHHQGSSEAFFGQGTRLTVV.

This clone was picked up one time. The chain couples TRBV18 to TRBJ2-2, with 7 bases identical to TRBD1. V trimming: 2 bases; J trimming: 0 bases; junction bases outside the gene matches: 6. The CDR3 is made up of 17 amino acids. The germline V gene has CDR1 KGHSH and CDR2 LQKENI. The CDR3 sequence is CASSPYAGTANTGELFF. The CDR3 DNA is TGTGCCAGCTCACCATACGCCGGGACAGCGAACACCGGGGAGCTGTTTTTT.

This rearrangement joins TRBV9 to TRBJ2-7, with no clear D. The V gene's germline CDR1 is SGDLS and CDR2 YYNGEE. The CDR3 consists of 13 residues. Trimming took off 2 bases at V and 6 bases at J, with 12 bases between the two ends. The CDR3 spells CASSVGISGEQYF. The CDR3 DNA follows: TGTGCCAGCAGCGTCGGTATTTCCGGCGAGCAGTACTTC.

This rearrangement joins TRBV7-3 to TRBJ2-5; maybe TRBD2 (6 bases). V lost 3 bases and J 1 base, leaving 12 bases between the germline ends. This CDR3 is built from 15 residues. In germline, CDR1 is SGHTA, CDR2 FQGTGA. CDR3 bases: TGTGCCAGCAGCTTTTATGGGGGGACCCAAGAGACCCAGTACTTC. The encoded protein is CASSFYGGTQETQYF.